One and the same sample provided the 25 T cell receptor beta chains below, sequenced in a study of T-cell memory formation after mild COVID-19. TCRdb analysed the 5' RACE reads with MiXCR anew, one entry per CDR3 protein. The data contain fewer than 140,000 distinct CDR3 sequences, about 15% of them singletons. Sample: PBMCs or a T cell subset sorted from them (not recorded which). The source of these receptors is an adult woman who had mild COVID-19 (a few samples of this study predate the infection). Cell type and time point are not known.

This clonotype appeared a few times. J is TRBJ2-3 and V is TRBV11-2; 9 bases agree with TRBD2. Germline assignment: CDR1 SGHAT and CDR2 FQNNGV. The CDR3 contains 17 residues. Losses at the gene ends were 5 bases for V and 2 bases for J; bases not matched to a gene: 11. Written as DNA, the CDR3 is TGTGCCAGCAGCCACGGGGCTCGACTAGCGGCCACAGATACGCAGTATTTT. It encodes CASSHGARLAATDTQYF.

This chain uses TRBV5-1 with TRBJ2-1, with TRBD2 matching over 7 bases. Trimming cost V 4 bases and J 7 bases; bases outside gene matches: 11. The CDR3 is made up of 15 amino acids. The germline CDR1 and CDR2 sequences are SGHRS and YFSETQ. The CDR3 DNA reads as TGCGCCAGCAGCCTATTACTCGACGGGGGGAATGAGCAGTTCTTC. Its protein is CASSLLLDGGNEQFF.

J is TRBJ2-7 and V is TRBV7-8; TRBD1 aligns across 7 bases. Germline CDR1 and CDR2: SGHVS and FQNEAQ. There are 14 residues in the CDR3. V shed 6 bases, J shed 3 bases, and the junction held 8 bases outside the gene matches. The CDR3 nucleotides are TGTGCCAGCAGTATCCAAGCAGGGGGCTACGAGCAGTACTTC. The encoded protein is CASSIQAGGYEQYF.

The chain couples TRBV11-2 to TRBJ2-7; 8 bases match TRBD2. There are 16 residues in the CDR3. The V segment lost 1 base and the J segment 0 bases; nucleotides outside the gene matches: 5. Germline loops: CDR1 SGHAT, CDR2 FQNNGV. The CDR3 is CASSLGGSGDSYEQYF. The CDR3 region has the DNA TGTGCCAGCAGCTTAGGTGGTAGCGGGGACTCCTACGAGCAGTACTTC.

Only a few counts were recorded for this clonotype. This chain links TRBV25-1 with TRBJ2-3; perhaps TRBD1 as D (5 bases). CDR3 length: 13 amino acids. CDR1 and CDR2 from the germline V gene are MGHDK and SYGVNS. The V end lost 7 bases, the J end lost 0 bases, and 8 bases lay between the germline ends. The CDR3 bases are TGTGCCAGCAATCAGGGAAGCACAGATACGCAGTATTTT. Translated: CASNQGSTDTQYF.

This clonotype was seen only a few times. The J gene is TRBJ2-5, the V gene TRBV25-1; TRBD1 matches at 10 bases. V dropped 3 bases and J dropped 4; count of bases not matched to a gene: 8. Germline assignment: CDR1 MGHDK and CDR2 SYGVNS. The CDR3 length is 16 residues. The CDR3 DNA is TGTGCCAGCAGTGACCCAGGGACAGGGGAAGGAGAGACCCAGTACTTC. It translates to CASSDPGTGEGETQYF.

This clonotype has more than one count but fewer than ten. The rearrangement joins TRBV7-9 to TRBJ2-3; 8 bases map to TRBD1. The CDR3 is 17 residues long. V lost 5 bases to trimming and J lost 2 bases; unmatched junction nucleotides: 12. Germline-derived CDR1 and CDR2 are SEHNR and FQNEAQ (reference sequence). As DNA, the CDR3 is TGTGCCAGCAGCCTCACCTGGACAGGGAATTTCACAGATACGCAGTATTTT. It encodes CASSLTWTGNFTDTQYF.

V usage is TRBV12-3 or TRBV12-4 and J usage is TRBJ1-2, with D possibly being TRBD1 (6 bases). Trimming took off 4 bases at V and 6 bases at J, with 24 bases between the two ends. This CDR3 spans 17 amino acids. The CDR3 region is CASSSSGRTVSSDGYTF. CDR3 nucleotides: TGTGCCAGCAGTTCCTCAGGGAGGACAGTCAGTTCGGATGGCTACACCTTC.

The chain uses TRBV19 and TRBJ2-1; 7 bases are shared with TRBD1. CDR3 length: 16 amino acids. Germline trimming cut 5 bases from V and 4 bases from J; bases unmatched to any gene: 11. Germline V gives CDR1 LNHDA, CDR2 SQIVND (reference sequence). The CDR3 sequence is CASSFPQGYYYNEQFF. CDR3 nucleotide sequence: TGTGCCAGTAGTTTCCCACAGGGGTACTATTACAATGAGCAGTTCTTC.

This chain uses TRBV7-9 with TRBJ2-4; D not resolved. The CDR3 loop spans 15 amino acids. Trimming shortened V by 2 bases and J by 0 bases, and 8 bases separated the two germline ends. Germline assignment: CDR1 SEHNR and CDR2 FQNEAQ (reference sequence). This CDR3 is CASSLQTLAKNIQYF. Here the CDR3 DNA reads TGTGCCAGCAGCTTACAGACCTTAGCCAAAAACATTCAGTACTTC.

This rearrangement joins TRBV7-9 to TRBJ1-2; D call uncertain. This CDR3 region has 14 residues. V was clipped by 3 bases and J by 4 bases, with 12 bases between them. The V gene's germline CDR1 is SEHNR and CDR2 FQNEAQ (reference sequence). This chain's CDR3 is CASSFPVPLYGYTF. The CDR3 DNA reads as TGTGCCAGCAGCTTCCCTGTCCCCCTCTATGGCTACACCTTC. Looking up the rest from reference TRBV7-9 and TRBJ1-2 gives the full variable domain: DTGVSQNPRHKITKRGQNVTFRCDPISEHNRLYWYRQTLGQGPEFLTYFQNEAQLEKSRLLSDRFSAERPKGSFSTLEIQRTEQGDSAMYLCASSFPVPLYGYTFGSGTRLTVV.

This clonotype was counted only a few times. The gene calls are TRBV5-1 and TRBJ2-2, with D unclear. CDR3 length: 16 residues. With 0 bases removed from V and 0 bases from J, the gap between germline ends came to 9 bases. Germline V gene lookup returns CDR1 SGHRS and CDR2 YFSETQ. CDR3 nucleotide sequence: TGCGCCAGCAGCTTGGTCGGCAGCTCGAACACCGGGGAGCTGTTTTTT. Translated: CASSLVGSSNTGELFF.

This clonotype was seen a few times. V is TRBV7-9 and J is TRBJ2-7, with 7 bases fitting TRBD2. The trim removed 7 bases at V and 0 bases at J, leaving 12 bases unmatched. Germline V gene lookup returns CDR1 SEHNR and CDR2 FQNEAQ (reference sequence). The CDR3 has 16 residues. The CDR3 sequence: CASTPSAGANSYEQYF. DNA of the CDR3: TGTGCCAGCACCCCCAGTGCGGGAGCGAACTCCTACGAGCAGTACTTC.

V is TRBV12-3 or TRBV12-4 and J is TRBJ1-3; no clear D gene. CDR3 length equals 12 residues. CDR3 nucleotide sequence: TGTGTCACCCCAGACATTGGAAACACCATATATTTT. This gives the protein CVTPDIGNTIYF.

This clonotype was picked up a small number of times. Germline is not matched at one junction end, which may reflect a read error. This chain joins TRBV13 and TRBJ2-7; D may match TRBD1 or TRBD2 (5 bases each). The CDR3 runs to 14 residues. CDR1 is PRHDT, CDR2 FYEKMQ, per germline (reference sequence). CDR3 loop: CASSLGEKTYEQYF. The CDR3 nucleotides are TGTGCCAGCAGCCTAGGGGAGAAGACCTACGAGCAGTACTTC.

The table lists this clonotype with many counts. The chain joins TRBV29-1 to TRBJ2-1, with TRBD2 identical over 10 bases. V dropped 0 bases and J dropped 8; count of bases not matched to a gene: 13. CDR3 length equals 17 residues. Germline V gives CDR1 SQVTM, CDR2 ANQGSEA. CDR3 loop: CSVEDDRSGGARDEQFF. The CDR3, as DNA: TGCAGCGTTGAAGATGACCGGAGCGGGGGGGCCCGGGATGAGCAGTTCTTC.

This clonotype appeared many times. The gene calls are TRBV7-9 and TRBJ2-5, with D tentatively TRBD2 (6 bases). This CDR3 comprises 15 residues. The germline V gene has CDR1 SEHNR and CDR2 FQNEAQ (reference sequence). Trimming stripped 5 bases from V and 5 bases from J, with 18 bases between. Written as DNA, the CDR3 is TGTGCCAGCAGCCCTAGATCGGGAGCACGGGAGACCCAGTACTTC. Residues: CASSPRSGARETQYF.

The rearrangement uses TRBV5-5 and TRBJ2-3; no reliable D call. The CDR3 is 20 residues long. Germline CDR1 SGHKS, CDR2 YYEKEE (reference sequence). Between the trimmed V and J ends, which lost 0 bases and 0 bases, there was a span of 23 bases. The CDR3 is CASSLAFSFLDDPSTDTQYF. The DNA for the CDR3 is TGTGCCAGCAGCTTGGCCTTCAGTTTCTTGGACGATCCTAGCACAGATACGCAGTATTTT.

This chain links TRBV12-3 or TRBV12-4 with TRBJ1-2; no firm D call. The CDR3 spans 15 residues. V gave up 3 bases and J gave up 0 bases, with 11 bases separating them. The CDR3 region has the DNA TGTGCCAGCAGTTTCTGGCAGGCGACTAACTATGGCTACACCTTC. This gives the protein CASSFWQATNYGYTF.

The chain is built from TRBV10-3 and TRBJ2-1; weak D call: TRBD2 (6 bases). Per the germline V gene, CDR1 is ENHRY and CDR2 is SYGVKD. V lost 2 bases and J 4 bases, leaving 9 bases between the germline ends. CDR3 length equals 14 residues. CDR3 bases: TGTGCCATCAGTGAGGGGGGACTGTACAATGAGCAGTTCTTC. This translates into CAISEGGLYNEQFF.

This clonotype was counted only a few times. The rearrangement uses TRBV7-9 and TRBJ1-1; D ambiguous. The CDR3 has 12 amino acids. The V end was cut by 2 bases, the J end by 4 bases, with 5 bases between. Looked up from germline, CDR1 is SEHNR and CDR2 is FQNEAQ (reference sequence). DNA of the CDR3: TGTGCCAGCAGCTTATCGGTCACTGAAGCTTTCTTT. Its translation: CASSLSVTEAFF.

The chain is built from TRBV6-2 or TRBV6-3 and TRBJ1-1; no firm D call. The germline V and J ends were trimmed by 2 bases and 6 bases, with 7 bases remaining between them. This CDR3 spans 12 amino acids. Germline V gene sequence: CDR1 MNHEY, CDR2 SVGEGT. DNA for the CDR3: TGTGCCAGCAGTTACGGACCGGCTGAAGCTTTCTTT. Translated: CASSYGPAEAFF.

This clonotype came up a few times. V is TRBV7-9 and J is TRBJ2-4, with TRBD2 matching over 7 bases. Germline loops: CDR1 SEHNR, CDR2 FQNEAQ (reference sequence). The CDR3 runs to 18 residues. The J segment lost 3 bases and the V segment lost 8 bases, leaving 19 bases of the junction unmatched. The CDR3 region has the DNA TGTGCCAGCGGCGGGCAGGGAGGGGAGAATATGGTCAAAAACATTCAGTACTTC. Protein product: CASGGQGGENMVKNIQYF.

In its sample, this clonotype was seen a few times. The V gene is TRBV4-1, the J gene TRBJ2-5; D gene ambiguous. The length of the CDR3 is 16 residues. Germline V gene sequence: CDR1 MGHRA, CDR2 YSYEKL. V shed 1 base and J shed 2 bases, with 14 bases lying between them. CDR3 amino acids: CASSQVGEPPQETQYF. CDR3 coding DNA: TGCGCCAGCAGCCAAGTAGGAGAACCCCCACAAGAGACCCAGTACTTC.

This clonotype was seen only a few times. The chain combines TRBV11-2 with TRBJ2-7; TRBD1 matches 8 bases. Looked up from germline, CDR1 is SGHAT and CDR2 is FQNNGV. The CDR3 length is 15 residues. Germline trimming cut 1 base from V and 2 bases from J; bases unmatched to any gene: 4. CDR3: CASSLGTGLPYEQYF. Here the CDR3 DNA reads TGTGCCAGCAGCTTAGGGACAGGGTTACCCTACGAGCAGTACTTC. Variable domain in full (rest from reference TRBV11-2 and TRBJ2-7): EAGVAQSPRYKIIEKRQSVAFWCNPISGHATLYWYQQILGQGPKLLIQFQNNGVVDDSQLPKDRFSAERLKGVDSTLKIQPAKLEDSAVYLCASSLGTGLPYEQYFGPGTRLTVT.